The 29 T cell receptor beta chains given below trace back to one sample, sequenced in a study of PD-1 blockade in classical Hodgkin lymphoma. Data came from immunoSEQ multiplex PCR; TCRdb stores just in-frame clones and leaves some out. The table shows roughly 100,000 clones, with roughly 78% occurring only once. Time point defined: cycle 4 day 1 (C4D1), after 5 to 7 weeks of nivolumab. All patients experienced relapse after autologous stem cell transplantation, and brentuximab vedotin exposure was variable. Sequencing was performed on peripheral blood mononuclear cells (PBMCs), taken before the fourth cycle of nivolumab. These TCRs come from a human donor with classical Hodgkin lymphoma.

CDR3 in amino acids: CASSPSSSRPRRSYEQYF. The CDR3 nucleotides are TGTGCCAGCAGCCCCTCCTCCTCCAGGCCTCGTCGCTCCTACGAGCAGTACTTC. The rearrangement uses TRBV28 and TRBJ2-7, with D uncertain. Germline V CDR1 and CDR2: MDHEN, SYDVKM. V lost 6 bases to trimming and J lost 0 bases, with 24 bases between them. The CDR3 runs 18 residues. Combining the CDR3 with reference TRBV28 and TRBJ2-7 gives the whole variable domain DVKVTQSSRYLVKRTGEKVFLECVQDMDHENMFWYRQDPGLGLRLIYFSYDVKMKEKGDIPEGYSVSREKKERFSLILESASTNQTSMYLCASSPSSSRPRRSYEQYFGPGTRLTVT.

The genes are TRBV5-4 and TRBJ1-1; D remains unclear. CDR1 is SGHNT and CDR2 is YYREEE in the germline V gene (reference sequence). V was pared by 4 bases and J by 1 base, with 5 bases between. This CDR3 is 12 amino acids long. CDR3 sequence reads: CASSRTNTEAFF. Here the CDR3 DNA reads TGTGCCAGCAGCCGAACGAACACTGAAGCTTTCTTT.

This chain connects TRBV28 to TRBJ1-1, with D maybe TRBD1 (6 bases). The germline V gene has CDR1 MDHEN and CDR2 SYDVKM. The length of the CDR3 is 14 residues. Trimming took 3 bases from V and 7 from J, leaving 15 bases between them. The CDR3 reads CASSFLGGRGEAFF. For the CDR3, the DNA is TGTGCCAGCAGTTTTTTGGGGGGGCGCGGTGAAGCTTTCTTT.

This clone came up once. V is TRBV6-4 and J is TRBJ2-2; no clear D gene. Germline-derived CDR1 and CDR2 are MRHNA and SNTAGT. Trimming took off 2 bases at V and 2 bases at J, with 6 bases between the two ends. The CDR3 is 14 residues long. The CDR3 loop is CASSDHPNTGELFF. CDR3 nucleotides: TGTGCCAGCAGTGACCATCCTAACACCGGGGAGCTGTTTTTT.

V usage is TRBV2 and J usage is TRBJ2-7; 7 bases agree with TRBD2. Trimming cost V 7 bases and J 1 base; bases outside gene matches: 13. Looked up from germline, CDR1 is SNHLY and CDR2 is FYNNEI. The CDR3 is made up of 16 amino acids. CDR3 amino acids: CASKTLGGGPSYEQYF. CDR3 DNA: TGTGCCAGCAAAACGCTGGGGGGAGGGCCTTCCTACGAGCAGTACTTC. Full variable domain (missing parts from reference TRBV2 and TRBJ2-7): EPEVTQTPSHQVTQMGQEVILRCVPISNHLYFYWYRQILGQKVEFLVSFYNNEISEKSEIFDDQFSVERPDGSNFTLKIRSTKLEDSAMYFCASKTLGGGPSYEQYFGPGTRLTVT.

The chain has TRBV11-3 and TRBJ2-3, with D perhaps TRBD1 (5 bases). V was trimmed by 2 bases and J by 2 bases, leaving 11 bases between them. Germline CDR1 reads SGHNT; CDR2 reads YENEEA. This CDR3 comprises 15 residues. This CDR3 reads CASSLQGTDTDTQYF. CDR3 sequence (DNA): TGTGCCAGCAGCTTACAGGGTACGGACACAGATACGCAGTATTTT. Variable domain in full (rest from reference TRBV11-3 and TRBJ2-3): EAGVVQSPRYKIIEKKQPVAFWCNPISGHNTLYWYLQNLGQGPELLIRYENEEAVDDSQLPKDRFSAERLKGVDSTLKIQPAELGDSAVYLCASSLQGTDTDTQYFGPGTRLTVL.

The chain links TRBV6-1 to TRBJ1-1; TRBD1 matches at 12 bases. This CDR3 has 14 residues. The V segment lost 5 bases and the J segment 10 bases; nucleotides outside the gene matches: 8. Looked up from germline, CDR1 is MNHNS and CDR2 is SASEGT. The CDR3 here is CASSQTGTGGRAFF. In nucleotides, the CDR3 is TGTGCCAGCAGTCAAACCGGGACAGGGGGCAGAGCTTTCTTT.

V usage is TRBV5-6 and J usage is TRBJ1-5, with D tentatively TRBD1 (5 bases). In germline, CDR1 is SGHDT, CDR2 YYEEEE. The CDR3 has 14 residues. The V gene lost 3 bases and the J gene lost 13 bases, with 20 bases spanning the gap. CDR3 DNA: TGTGCCAGCAGCTCGGGGGTGGGGGACCCCAAGCAGCATTTT. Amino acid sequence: CASSSGVGDPKQHF.

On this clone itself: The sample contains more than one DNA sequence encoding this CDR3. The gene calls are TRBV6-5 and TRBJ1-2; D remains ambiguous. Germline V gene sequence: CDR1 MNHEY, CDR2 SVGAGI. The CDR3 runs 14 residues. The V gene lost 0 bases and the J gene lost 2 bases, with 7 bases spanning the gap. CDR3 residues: CASSYSGENYGYTF. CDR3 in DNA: TGTGCCAGCAGTTACTCCGGGGAAAACTATGGCTACACCTTC.

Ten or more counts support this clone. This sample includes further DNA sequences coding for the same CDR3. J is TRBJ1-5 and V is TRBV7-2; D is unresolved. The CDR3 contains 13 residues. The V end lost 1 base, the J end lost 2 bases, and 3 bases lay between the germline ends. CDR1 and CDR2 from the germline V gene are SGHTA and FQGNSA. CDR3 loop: CASSLVGNQPQHF. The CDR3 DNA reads TGTGCCAGCAGCTTAGTTGGCAATCAGCCCCAGCATTTT.

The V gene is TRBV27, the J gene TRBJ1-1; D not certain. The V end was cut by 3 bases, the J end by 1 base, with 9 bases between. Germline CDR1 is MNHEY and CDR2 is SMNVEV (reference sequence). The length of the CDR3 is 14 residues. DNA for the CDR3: TGTGCCAGCAGTTTTGGCCGGGGGAACACTGAAGCTTTCTTT. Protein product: CASSFGRGNTEAFF.

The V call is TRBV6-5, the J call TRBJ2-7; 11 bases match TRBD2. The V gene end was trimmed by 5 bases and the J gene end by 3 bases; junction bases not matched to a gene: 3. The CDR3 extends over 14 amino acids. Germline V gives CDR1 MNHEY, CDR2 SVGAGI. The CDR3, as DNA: TGTGCCAGCAGTGTAGCGGGGGGGTTCTACGAGCAGTACTTC. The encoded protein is CASSVAGGFYEQYF.

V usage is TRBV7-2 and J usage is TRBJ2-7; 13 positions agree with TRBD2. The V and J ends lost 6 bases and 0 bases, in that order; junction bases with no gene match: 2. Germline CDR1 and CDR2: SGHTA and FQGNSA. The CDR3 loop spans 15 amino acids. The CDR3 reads CASRLAGGSSYEQYF. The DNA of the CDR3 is TGTGCCAGCAGACTAGCGGGAGGGAGCTCCTACGAGCAGTACTTC.

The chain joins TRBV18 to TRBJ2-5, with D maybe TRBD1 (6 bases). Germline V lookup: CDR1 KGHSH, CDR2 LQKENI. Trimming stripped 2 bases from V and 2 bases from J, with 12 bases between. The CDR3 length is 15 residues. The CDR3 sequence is CASSPTGTPQETQYF. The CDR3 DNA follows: TGTGCCAGCTCACCAACCGGGACACCTCAAGAGACCCAGTACTTC.

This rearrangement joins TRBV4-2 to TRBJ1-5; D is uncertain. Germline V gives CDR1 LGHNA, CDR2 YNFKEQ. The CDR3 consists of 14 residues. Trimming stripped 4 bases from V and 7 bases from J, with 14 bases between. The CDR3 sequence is CASSLASVGQPQHF. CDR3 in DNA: TGTGCCAGCAGCCTGGCCTCAGTTGGGCAGCCCCAGCATTTT.

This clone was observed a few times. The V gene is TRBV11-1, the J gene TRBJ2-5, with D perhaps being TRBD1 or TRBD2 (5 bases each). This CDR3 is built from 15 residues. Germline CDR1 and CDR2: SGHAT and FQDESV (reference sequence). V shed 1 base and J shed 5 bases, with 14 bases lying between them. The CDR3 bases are TGTGCCAGCAGCTTAGTGGGGCAGGGCGGGGAGACCCAGTACTTC. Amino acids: CASSLVGQGGETQYF.

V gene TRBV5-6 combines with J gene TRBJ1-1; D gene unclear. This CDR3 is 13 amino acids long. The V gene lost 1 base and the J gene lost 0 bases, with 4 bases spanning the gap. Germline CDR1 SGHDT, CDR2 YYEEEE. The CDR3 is CASSLTVNTEAFF. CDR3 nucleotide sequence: TGTGCCAGCAGCTTGACAGTGAACACTGAAGCTTTCTTT. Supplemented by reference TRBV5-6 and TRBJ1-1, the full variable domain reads DAGVTQSPTHLIKTRGQQVTLRCSPKSGHDTVSWYQQALGQGPQFIFQYYEEEERQRGNFPDRFSGHQFPNYSSELNVNALLLGDSALYLCASSLTVNTEAFFGQGTRLTVV.

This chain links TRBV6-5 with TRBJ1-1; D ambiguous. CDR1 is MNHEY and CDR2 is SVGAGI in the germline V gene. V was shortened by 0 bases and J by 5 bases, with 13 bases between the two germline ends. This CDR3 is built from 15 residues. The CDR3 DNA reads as TGTGCCAGCAGTTACTCGATGCGGGGAGGGACTGAAGCTTTCTTT. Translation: CASSYSMRGGTEAFF.

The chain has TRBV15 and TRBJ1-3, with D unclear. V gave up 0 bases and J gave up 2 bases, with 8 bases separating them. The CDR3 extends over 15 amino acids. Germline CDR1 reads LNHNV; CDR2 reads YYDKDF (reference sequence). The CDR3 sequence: CATSRDRNPGNTIYF. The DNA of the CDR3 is TGTGCCACCAGCAGAGATCGGAACCCTGGAAACACCATATATTTT.

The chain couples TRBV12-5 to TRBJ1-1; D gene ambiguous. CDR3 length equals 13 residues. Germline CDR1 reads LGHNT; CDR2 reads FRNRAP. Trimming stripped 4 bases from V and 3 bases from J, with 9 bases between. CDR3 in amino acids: CASGSRSYTEAFF. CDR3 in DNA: TGTGCTAGTGGTTCCAGATCCTACACTGAAGCTTTCTTT.

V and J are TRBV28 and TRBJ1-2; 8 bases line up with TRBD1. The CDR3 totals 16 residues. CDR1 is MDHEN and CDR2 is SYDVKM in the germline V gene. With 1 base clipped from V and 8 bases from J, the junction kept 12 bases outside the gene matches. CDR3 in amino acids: CASSLYIMQGAGGYTF. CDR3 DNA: TGTGCCAGCAGTTTATATATTATGCAGGGGGCAGGCGGCTACACCTTC.

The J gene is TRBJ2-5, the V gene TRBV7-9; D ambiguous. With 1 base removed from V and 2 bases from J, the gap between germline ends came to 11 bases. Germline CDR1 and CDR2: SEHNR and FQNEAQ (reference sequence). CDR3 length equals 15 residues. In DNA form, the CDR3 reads TGTGCCAGCAGCTTAGGCGTATTATCGCAAGAGACCCAGTACTTC. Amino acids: CASSLGVLSQETQYF.

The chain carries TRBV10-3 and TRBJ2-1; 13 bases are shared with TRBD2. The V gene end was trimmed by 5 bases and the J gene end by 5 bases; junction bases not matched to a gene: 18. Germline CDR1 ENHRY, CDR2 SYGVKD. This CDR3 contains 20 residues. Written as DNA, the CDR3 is TGTGCCATCAGTTATTTCCCTACTACTAGCGGGGGGGCGGGCCACAATGAGCAGTTCTTC. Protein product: CAISYFPTTSGGAGHNEQFF.

CDR3 region: CASSEEEGYGYTF. For the CDR3, the DNA is TGTGCCAGCAGTGAAGAAGAAGGGTATGGCTACACCTTC. The rearrangement joins TRBV2 to TRBJ1-2; D remains ambiguous. The V and J ends lost 1 base and 5 bases respectively, with 8 bases between them. Germline CDR1 and CDR2: SNHLY and FYNNEI. The CDR3 has 13 residues.

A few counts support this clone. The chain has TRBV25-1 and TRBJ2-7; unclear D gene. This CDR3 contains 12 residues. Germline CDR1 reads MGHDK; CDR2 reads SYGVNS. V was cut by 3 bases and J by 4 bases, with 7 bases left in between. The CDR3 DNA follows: TGTGCCAGCAGTGATTACACATACGAGCAGTACTTC. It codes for CASSDYTYEQYF.

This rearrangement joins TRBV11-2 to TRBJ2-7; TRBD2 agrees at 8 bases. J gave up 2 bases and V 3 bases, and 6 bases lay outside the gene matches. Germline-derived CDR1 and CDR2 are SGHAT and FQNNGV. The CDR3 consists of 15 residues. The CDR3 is CASSFSSGGTYEQYF. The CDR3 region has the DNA TGTGCCAGCAGCTTTAGCAGCGGGGGCACCTACGAGCAGTACTTC. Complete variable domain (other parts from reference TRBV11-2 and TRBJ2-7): EAGVAQSPRYKIIEKRQSVAFWCNPISGHATLYWYQQILGQGPKLLIQFQNNGVVDDSQLPKDRFSAERLKGVDSTLKIQPAKLEDSAVYLCASSFSSGGTYEQYFGPGTRLTVT.

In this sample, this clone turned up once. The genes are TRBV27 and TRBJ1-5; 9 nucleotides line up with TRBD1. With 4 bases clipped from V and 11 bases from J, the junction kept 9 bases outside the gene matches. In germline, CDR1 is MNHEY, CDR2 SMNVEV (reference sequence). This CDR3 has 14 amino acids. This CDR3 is CASSSPPTGGAQHF. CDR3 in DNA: TGTGCCAGCAGTTCCCCTCCGACAGGGGGGGCCCAGCATTTT.

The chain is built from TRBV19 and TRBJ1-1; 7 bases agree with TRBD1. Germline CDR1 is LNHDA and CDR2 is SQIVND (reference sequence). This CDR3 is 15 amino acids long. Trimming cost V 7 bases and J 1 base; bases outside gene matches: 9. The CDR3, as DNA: TGTGCCAGTACCTCAGGGGGGGCTCCGAACACTGAAGCTTTCTTT. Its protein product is CASTSGGAPNTEAFF.

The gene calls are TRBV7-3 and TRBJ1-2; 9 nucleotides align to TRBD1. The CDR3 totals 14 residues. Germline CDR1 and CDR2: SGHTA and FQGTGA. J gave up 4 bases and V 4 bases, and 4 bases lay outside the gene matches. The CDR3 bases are TGTGCCAGCAGCTCGACAGGGGGATTCTATGGCTACACCTTC. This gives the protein CASSSTGGFYGYTF.